This T cell receptor (beta chain) was found in a study of cytomegalovirus exposure and HLA in healthy donors. Study-level findings and limits: A later analysis found common viral pathogens apparently linked to several of the most significant clusters.

Germline-derived CDR1 and CDR2 are SGHAT and FQDESV (reference sequence). This CDR3 is built from 13 residues. 13 Jbeta primers and 60 Vbeta primers were used for the PCR. TCRdb's copy holds only in-frame clones and misses some; the assay was immunoSEQ multiplex PCR. This sample has under 200,000 clones, with over 80% found just once. On this clone: Its antigen is still unknown.

Sequenced material: PBMCs. The chain links TRBV11-1 to TRBJ2-5; perhaps TRBD1 as D (6 bases). The J call may not be correct, given that the DNA end is closer to TRBJ2-7. This receptor was taken from a male donor in good health and CMV-seropositive. The CDR3 region is CASSWQGNYEQYF. In DNA, the CDR3 is TGTGCCAGCAGCTGGCAGGGGAACTACGAGCAGTACTTC.